A selection of T cell receptor beta chains follows, all from one sample in a study of T cell responses to AZD1222 COVID-19 vaccine. The table came from immunoSEQ multiplex PCR; TCRdb's copy has only in-frame clones and leaves some out. Of 150,000 to 200,000 clones listed, around 91% are singletons. The source material was peripheral blood, sampled 28 days after the second AZD1222 dose. The receptors shown here come from an adult who received the AZD1222 COVID-19 vaccine. Each CDR3 is given with its conserved first and last residue. The D gene is left open where the match is weak. Size is omitted from some rows. Given values are once, few, many or a class for expanded clones.

V gene: TRBV28
J gene: TRBJ1-6
D gene: .
clone size: .
CDR3 DNA: TGTGCCAGCAGCTCCCCTGGGGTCGGATTACCTTATAATTCACCCCTCCACTTT
CDR3 protein: CASSSPGVGLPYNSPLHF

V gene: TRBV18
J gene: TRBJ1-4
D gene: .
clone size: few
CDR3 DNA: TGTGCCAGCTCACAGAGGACAGATGAAAAACTGTTTTTT
CDR3 protein: CASSQRTDEKLFF

V gene: TRBV6-1
J gene: TRBJ2-3
D gene: TRBD2
clone size: .
CDR3 DNA: TGTGCCAGCAGTGCCCGTAGCGGGGGGGGCACAGATACGCAGTATTTT
CDR3 protein: CASSARSGGGTDTQYF

V gene: TRBV28
J gene: TRBJ1-4
D gene: .
clone size: once
CDR3 DNA: TGTGCCAGCAGTTTAGAGGGGGGGGAACTGTTTTTT
CDR3 protein: CASSLEGGELFF

V gene: TRBV25-1
J gene: TRBJ2-3
D gene: .
clone size: .
CDR3 DNA: TGTGCCAGCAGTGACGACAGATCCACAGATACGCAGTATTTT
CDR3 protein: CASSDDRSTDTQYF

V gene: TRBV28
J gene: TRBJ2-7
D gene: .
clone size: once
CDR3 DNA: TGTGCCAGCAGAACCCGCCTCGGGGGCTACGAGCAGTACTTC
CDR3 protein: CASRTRLGGYEQYF

V gene: TRBV30
J gene: TRBJ1-2
D gene: TRBD1
clone size: .
CDR3 DNA: TGTGCCTCAGAGACAGGGGGCTACACCTTC
CDR3 protein: CASETGGYTF

V gene: TRBV27
J gene: TRBJ1-2
D gene: TRBD1
clone size: .
CDR3 DNA: TGTGCCAGCAGGGGACAGGGGGCTGGGGATGGCTACACCTTC
CDR3 protein: CASRGQGAGDGYTF

V gene: TRBV2
J gene: TRBJ1-2
D gene: .
clone size: .
CDR3 DNA: TGTGCCAGCGGTGGAGGGGCGGGCTACACCTTC
CDR3 protein: CASGGGAGYTF

V gene: TRBV6-1
J gene: TRBJ2-5
D gene: .
clone size: .
CDR3 DNA: TGTGCCAGCAGTGAAGTGTGGGGTGAGACCCAGTACTTC
CDR3 protein: CASSEVWGETQYF

V gene: TRBV18
J gene: TRBJ2-7
D gene: .
clone size: .
CDR3 DNA: TGTGCCAGCTCACAGGGGGCCTACGAGCAGTACTTC
CDR3 protein: CASSQGAYEQYF

V gene: TRBV24-1
J gene: TRBJ2-1
D gene: .
clone size: .
CDR3 DNA: TGTGCCACCAGTGACGGGAATGGGAATGAGCAGTTCTTC
CDR3 protein: CATSDGNGNEQFF

V gene: TRBV7-9
J gene: TRBJ2-1
D gene: TRBD2
clone size: .
CDR3 DNA: TGTGCCAGCAGCCCGCCTGAAGGACTAGCGGCAGGGGAGCAGTTCTTC
CDR3 protein: CASSPPEGLAAGEQFF

V gene: TRBV20-1
J gene: TRBJ2-3
D gene: .
clone size: .
CDR3 DNA: TGCAGTGCTAGTAGTGTTAGCACAGATACGCAGTATTTT
CDR3 protein: CSASSVSTDTQYF

V gene: TRBV7-2
J gene: TRBJ1-3
D gene: .
clone size: .
CDR3 DNA: TGTGCCAGCAGCCCCCTCGACCTGACAGCCACCATATATTTT
CDR3 protein: CASSPLDLTATIYF

V gene: TRBV7-8
J gene: TRBJ2-1
D gene: TRBD2
clone size: .
CDR3 DNA: TGTGCCAGCAGCTTAGCCGAATTGACTAGCGGGAGGATCAATGAGCAGTTCTTC
CDR3 protein: CASSLAELTSGRINEQFF

V gene: TRBV30
J gene: TRBJ2-4
D gene: .
clone size: .
CDR3 DNA: TGTGCCTGGAGTGGGGGAAACATTCAGTACTTC
CDR3 protein: CAWSGGNIQYF

V gene: TRBV11-2
J gene: TRBJ1-3
D gene: .
clone size: .
CDR3 DNA: TGTGCCAGCAGCTTAGATGGGGGGGAAGGAAACACCATATATTTT
CDR3 protein: CASSLDGGEGNTIYF

V gene: TRBV7-7
J gene: TRBJ2-1
D gene: TRBD2
clone size: .
CDR3 DNA: TGTGCTAGCAGCTCGGGGACTAGTCCCTACAATGAGCAGTTCTTC
CDR3 protein: CASSSGTSPYNEQFF

V gene: TRBV6-2/TRBV6-3
J gene: TRBJ2-1
D gene: .
clone size: .
CDR3 DNA: TGTGCCAGCAGTTTTGACTTAGCTAGCTGGGTCAATGAGCAGTTCTTC
CDR3 protein: CASSFDLASWVNEQFF

V gene: TRBV5-5
J gene: TRBJ1-5
D gene: .
clone size: .
CDR3 DNA: TGTGCCAGCAGCTTGGAAGGGATGTCGGGCAATCAGCCCCAGCATTTT
CDR3 protein: CASSLEGMSGNQPQHF

V gene: TRBV27
J gene: TRBJ1-2
D gene: .
clone size: .
CDR3 DNA: TGTGCCAGCAGTTTATCCCCAGCAAACTATGGCTACACCTTC
CDR3 protein: CASSLSPANYGYTF

V gene: TRBV9
J gene: TRBJ2-1
D gene: TRBD2
clone size: .
CDR3 DNA: TGTGCCAGCAGCGCACAACTAGCGGGGAATGAGCAGTTCTTC
CDR3 protein: CASSAQLAGNEQFF

V gene: TRBV5-1
J gene: TRBJ2-7
D gene: TRBD1
clone size: .
CDR3 DNA: TGCGCCAGCAGCCGAGGGACAGGGGAAACCTACGAGCAGTACTTC
CDR3 protein: CASSRGTGETYEQYF

V gene: TRBV15
J gene: TRBJ1-2
D gene: TRBD1
clone size: .
CDR3 DNA: TGTGCCACCAGCAGCGCCGGGACAGGGATGGCTGGCTACACCTTC
CDR3 protein: CATSSAGTGMAGYTF

V gene: TRBV13
J gene: TRBJ2-3
D gene: TRBD2
clone size: .
CDR3 DNA: TGTGCCAGCAGCCGCGGGAGGGGCAATTCATGGGATACGCAGTATTTT
CDR3 protein: CASSRGRGNSWDTQYF

V gene: TRBV3-1/TRBV3-2
J gene: TRBJ1-1
D gene: .
clone size: .
CDR3 DNA: TGTGCCAGCAGCCACAGCAGGGGACTTACGTACACTGAAGCTTTCTTT
CDR3 protein: CASSHSRGLTYTEAFF

V gene: TRBV28
J gene: TRBJ1-2
D gene: .
clone size: .
CDR3 DNA: TGTGCCACCACCTCCGGGACTAACTATGGCTACACCTTC
CDR3 protein: CATTSGTNYGYTF

V gene: TRBV3-1/TRBV3-2
J gene: TRBJ2-2
D gene: .
clone size: .
CDR3 DNA: TGTGCCACGACGGACACCGGGGAGCTGTTTTTT
CDR3 protein: CATTDTGELFF

V gene: TRBV5-1
J gene: TRBJ2-1
D gene: .
clone size: .
CDR3 DNA: TGCGCCAGCAGCTCCCCGGACAGTCCTGAGCAGTTCTTC
CDR3 protein: CASSSPDSPEQFF

V gene: TRBV29-1
J gene: TRBJ2-4
D gene: .
clone size: .
CDR3 DNA: TGCAGCGTTGAAGATCGAGCTAGTCAGTACTTC
CDR3 protein: CSVEDRASQYF

V gene: TRBV5-1
J gene: TRBJ2-2
D gene: TRBD1
clone size: .
CDR3 DNA: TGCGCCAGCAGCTCGACAGGGGACACCGGGGAGCTGTTTTTT
CDR3 protein: CASSSTGDTGELFF

V gene: TRBV19
J gene: TRBJ1-3
D gene: .
clone size: .
CDR3 DNA: TGTGCCAGTAGTATCGAGGCGAGCTCTGGAAACACCATATATTTT
CDR3 protein: CASSIEASSGNTIYF

V gene: TRBV29-1
J gene: TRBJ1-4
D gene: TRBD1
clone size: .
CDR3 DNA: TGCAGCGCCGGTGGAGGGGGCTTGAATGAAAAACTGTTTTTT
CDR3 protein: CSAGGGGLNEKLFF

V gene: TRBV2
J gene: TRBJ2-7
D gene: .
clone size: .
CDR3 DNA: TGTGCCAGCAGTTTAGGAGAGCAGTACTTC
CDR3 protein: CASSLGEQYF

V gene: TRBV3-1/TRBV3-2
J gene: TRBJ2-1
D gene: TRBD2
clone size: .
CDR3 DNA: TGTGCCAGCAGGAGACGGGGGGATGACAATGAGCAGTTCTTC
CDR3 protein: CASRRRGDDNEQFF

V gene: TRBV7-7
J gene: TRBJ2-1
D gene: .
clone size: .
CDR3 DNA: TGTGCCAGCAGCCCCCGGTCAACGGGATGGGCCAATGAGCAGTTCTTC
CDR3 protein: CASSPRSTGWANEQFF

V gene: TRBV3-1/TRBV3-2
J gene: TRBJ2-1
D gene: .
clone size: .
CDR3 DNA: TGTGCCAGCAGCCAAGATTCCACCTTGGGGGGTAATGAGCAGTTCTTC
CDR3 protein: CASSQDSTLGGNEQFF

V gene: TRBV3-1/TRBV3-2
J gene: TRBJ2-7
D gene: .
clone size: .
CDR3 DNA: TGTGCCAGCAGCCAGACCGAGATCTCGGAGCAGTACTTC
CDR3 protein: CASSQTEISEQYF

V gene: TRBV30
J gene: TRBJ1-6
D gene: TRBD1
clone size: .
CDR3 DNA: TGTGCCTGCATTCCGGGACAGGGAGGTTCACCCCTCCACTTT
CDR3 protein: CACIPGQGGSPLHF

V gene: TRBV5-1
J gene: TRBJ2-2
D gene: TRBD1
clone size: once
CDR3 DNA: TGCGCCAGCAGCAAGGGACAGGGGGTTTCCGGGGAGCTGTTTTTT
CDR3 protein: CASSKGQGVSGELFF

V gene: TRBV4-1
J gene: TRBJ1-6
D gene: .
clone size: .
CDR3 DNA: TGCGCCAGCAGCAGAGGGGCAGGGGCAGACTCACCCCTCCACTTT
CDR3 protein: CASSRGAGADSPLHF

V gene: TRBV6-5
J gene: TRBJ1-6
D gene: TRBD1
clone size: .
CDR3 DNA: TGTGCCAGTCACAGGGGTCAGAGGTCACCCCTCCACTTT
CDR3 protein: CASHRGQRSPLHF

V gene: TRBV15
J gene: TRBJ1-3
D gene: .
clone size: .
CDR3 DNA: TGTGCCACCAGCAGGTGGGGTTCCCCTGGAAACACCATATATTTT
CDR3 protein: CATSRWGSPGNTIYF

V gene: TRBV11-2
J gene: TRBJ2-5
D gene: .
clone size: .
CDR3 DNA: TGTGCCAGCAGCTTCGGGGAGACCCAGTACTTC
CDR3 protein: CASSFGETQYF

V gene: TRBV29-1
J gene: TRBJ1-1
D gene: .
clone size: .
CDR3 DNA: TGCAGCGTTGTGTGGGGGCGAAGCACTGAAGCTTTCTTT
CDR3 protein: CSVVWGRSTEAFF

V gene: TRBV9
J gene: TRBJ1-2
D gene: .
clone size: once
CDR3 DNA: TGTGCCAGCAGCGTAGTCCCAGGGGTTGCAATCTATGGCTACACCTTC
CDR3 protein: CASSVVPGVAIYGYTF

V gene: TRBV5-8
J gene: TRBJ2-2
D gene: TRBD1
clone size: .
CDR3 DNA: TGTGCCAGCAGTTACCGGACAGGACGAACCGGGGAGCTGTTTTTT
CDR3 protein: CASSYRTGRTGELFF

V gene: TRBV7-2
J gene: TRBJ1-4
D gene: TRBD1
clone size: .
CDR3 DNA: TGTGCCAGCAGCCTGGGACAGGGAAGTGAAAAACTGTTTTTT
CDR3 protein: CASSLGQGSEKLFF

V gene: TRBV2
J gene: TRBJ2-7
D gene: TRBD2
clone size: .
CDR3 DNA: TGTGCCAGCAGTGAAGGGGGCGGCGGGAGGGGCAATAGGATCTTCGAGCAGTACTTC
CDR3 protein: CASSEGGGGRGNRIFEQYF

V gene: TRBV6-2/TRBV6-3
J gene: TRBJ2-5
D gene: .
clone size: once
CDR3 DNA: TGTGCCAGCAGTTCCGGGACCACGGAGACCCAGTACTTC
CDR3 protein: CASSSGTTETQYF

V gene: TRBV6-5
J gene: TRBJ1-4
D gene: .
clone size: .
CDR3 DNA: TGTGCCAGCAGGGTGCAAGTCACTAATGAAAAACTGTTTTTT
CDR3 protein: CASRVQVTNEKLFF

V gene: TRBV25-1
J gene: TRBJ2-2
D gene: .
clone size: .
CDR3 DNA: TGTGCCAGCGGCACAGGAGTCGGAACGGGCGGGGAGCTGTTTTTT
CDR3 protein: CASGTGVGTGGELFF

V gene: TRBV14
J gene: TRBJ2-1
D gene: .
clone size: .
CDR3 DNA: TGTGCCAGCAGCCAATTCACGGGAGCTGTCTATGAGCAGTTCTTC
CDR3 protein: CASSQFTGAVYEQFF

V gene: TRBV10-3
J gene: TRBJ2-3
D gene: TRBD2
clone size: .
CDR3 DNA: TGTGCCATCAGTACACACGGGACTAGCGGGGGGTCGCGCACAGATACGCAGTATTTT
CDR3 protein: CAISTHGTSGGSRTDTQYF

V gene: TRBV3-1/TRBV3-2
J gene: TRBJ1-6
D gene: .
clone size: .
CDR3 DNA: TGTGCCAGCAGCCGTACCCCCCCGATGAGCTCCTATAATTCACCCCTCCACTTT
CDR3 protein: CASSRTPPMSSYNSPLHF

V gene: TRBV7-9
J gene: TRBJ1-4
D gene: TRBD1
clone size: .
CDR3 DNA: TGTGCCAGCAGCTTGAGGACAGGGACAAGCGAAAAACTGTTTTTT
CDR3 protein: CASSLRTGTSEKLFF